Below, 16 T cell receptor beta chains from the same sample are listed, as sequenced in a study of neurological immune-mediated disorders. TCRdb called the 5' RACE reads again in MiXCR, with one record for every CDR3 protein. The top ten hold about 5.8% of the sample, which has approximately 59,000 distinct CDR3 sequences, roughly 5% seen once. Material: PBMCs. The receptor set was obtained from a human donor with multiple sclerosis. The donor label of this sample is uncertain.

The table lists this clonotype with many counts. The rearrangement links TRBV12-3 or TRBV12-4 to TRBJ1-1; TRBD1 matches at 7 bases. The CDR3 has 15 residues. J gave up 2 bases and V 5 bases, and 8 bases lay outside the gene matches. Written as DNA, the CDR3 is TGTGCCAGCAGTCTTTCCGGGACAGCAAACACTGAAGCTTTCTTT. Its protein is CASSLSGTANTEAFF.

This clonotype was observed many times. The chain recombines TRBV5-6 with TRBJ1-5; weak D call: TRBD1 (5 bases). This CDR3 comprises 14 residues. Trimming pared 3 bases from V and 5 bases from J, leaving 12 bases between. Germline V CDR1 and CDR2: SGHDT, YYEEEE. The CDR3 DNA reads as TGTGCCAGCAGCTCGACAGCGTTGGATCAGCCCCAGCATTTT. Its translation is CASSSTALDQPQHF. The full variable domain, its missing parts supplied by reference TRBV5-6 and TRBJ1-5, is DAGVTQSPTHLIKTRGQQVTLRCSPKSGHDTVSWYQQALGQGPQFIFQYYEEEERQRGNFPDRFSGHQFPNYSSELNVNALLLGDSALYLCASSSTALDQPQHFGDGTRLSIL.

A few counts support this clonotype. V gene TRBV20-1 combines with J gene TRBJ2-7; 8 bases line up with TRBD1. The V segment lost 0 bases and the J segment 3 bases; nucleotides outside the gene matches: 7. The CDR3 runs 15 residues. Germline values: CDR1 DFQATT, CDR2 SNEGSKA (reference sequence). As DNA, the CDR3 is TGCAGTGCTAGAGATCTCGGACAGGGCGACTACGAGCAGTACTTC. It specifies CSARDLGQGDYEQYF.

The V gene is TRBV30, the J gene TRBJ1-5; weak D call: TRBD1 (5 bases). In germline, CDR1 is GTSNPN, CDR2 SVGIG (reference sequence). This CDR3 has 14 residues. V was clipped by 0 bases and J by 3 bases, with 9 bases between them. The CDR3 here is CAWSVGTYNQPQHF. The CDR3 DNA reads as TGTGCCTGGAGTGTAGGGACCTACAATCAGCCCCAGCATTTT.

This clonotype was seen ten or more times. The chain links TRBV20-1 to TRBJ2-5; TRBD2 matches 10 bases. Germline V gene lookup returns CDR1 DFQATT and CDR2 SNEGSKA (reference sequence). V lost 6 bases to trimming and J lost 5 bases; unmatched junction nucleotides: 15. The CDR3 length is 16 residues. Written as DNA, the CDR3 is TGCAGTGCCCCGGGATTAGAGCGGGGGGGCTATGAGACCCAGTACTTC. Its translation: CSAPGLERGGYETQYF.

This clonotype occurred many times. This chain uses TRBV10-3 with TRBJ2-7; TRBD2 is a possible D gene (8 bases). CDR1 and CDR2 from the germline V gene are ENHRY and SYGVKD. This CDR3 is built from 14 residues. Trimming stripped 6 bases from V and 4 bases from J, with 16 bases between. The CDR3 here is CAIRGTRGLYEQYF. CDR3 DNA sequence: TGTGCCATCAGGGGGACTAGGGGGCTTTACGAGCAGTACTTC.

The rearrangement links TRBV6-5 to TRBJ2-1; D is unclear. The V end was cut by 8 bases, the J end by 0 bases, with 11 bases between. The CDR3 is 14 residues long. CDR1 MNHEY and CDR2 SVGAGI come from the germline V gene. The DNA for the CDR3 is TGTGCCAGCCGAAGCCTCAGCTCCTACAATGAGCAGTTCTTC. This translates into CASRSLSSYNEQFF.

This clonotype was observed a few times. Here the CDR3 reads CASSPTGAGAFF. The CDR3 coding sequence is TGTGCCAGCTCACCAACGGGGGCGGGAGCTTTCTTT. This chain links TRBV18 with TRBJ1-1; possibly TRBD1 for D (6 bases). The CDR3 runs 12 residues. Per germline, CDR1 KGHSH and CDR2 LQKENI. V was trimmed by 2 bases and J by 10 bases, leaving 11 bases between them.

This clonotype was detected ten times or more. The chain's CDR3 is CASSSPGSFTLGAQYF. CDR3 coding DNA: TGTGCCAGCAGCTCTCCGGGGTCCTTTACGCTCGGGGCGCAGTATTTT. The V and J genes are TRBV6-1 and TRBJ2-3; possible D gene TRBD2, 5 bases. With 6 bases removed from V and 10 bases from J, the gap between germline ends came to 26 bases. The CDR3 contains 16 residues. Germline V gene sequence: CDR1 MNHNS, CDR2 SASEGT.

This clonotype was detected many times. Being one base from a much bigger clone, this may be a read error. This chain uses TRBV5-5 with TRBJ1-1, with D hard to call. Germline CDR1 and CDR2: SGHKS and YYEKEE (reference sequence). CDR3 length: 14 amino acids. The CDR3 nucleotides are TGTGTCAGCAGCTTGATCGCTGGGAACACTGAAGCTTTCTTT. Translated, it gives CVSSLIAGNTEAFF.

Many counts were recorded for this clonotype. The rearrangement uses TRBV6-5 and TRBJ1-2; D unresolved. Trimming removed 0 bases at V and 4 bases at J, with 6 bases between. The germline V gene encodes CDR1 MNHEY and CDR2 SVGAGI. CDR3 size: 13 residues. The CDR3 DNA sequence: TGTGCCAGCAGTTACTCAGCTCTCTATGGCTACACCTTC. It specifies CASSYSALYGYTF.

This clonotype was seen many times. The J gene is TRBJ2-1, the V gene TRBV20-1; 11 bases are a match to TRBD1. Germline CDR1 is DFQATT and CDR2 is SNEGSKA (reference sequence). CDR3 length: 14 amino acids. Trimming cost V 5 bases and J 7 bases; bases outside gene matches: 7. CDR3: CSALGQGAGNEQFF. CDR3 nucleotide sequence: TGCAGTGCTCTAGGACAGGGGGCGGGGAATGAGCAGTTCTTC.

This clonotype has a count of ten or more. The chain couples TRBV20-1 to TRBJ2-7, with a possible D match to TRBD1 (6 bases). Looked up from germline, CDR1 is DFQATT and CDR2 is SNEGSKA (reference sequence). The length of the CDR3 is 13 residues. Trimming cost V 3 bases and J 2 bases, with 11 bases left between them. In DNA, the CDR3 is TGCAGTGCTAGCCCTAACAGGGCCTACGAGCAGTACTTC. Protein product: CSASPNRAYEQYF.

The rearrangement uses TRBV20-1 and TRBJ2-1; maybe TRBD1 (7 bases). V lost 0 bases and J lost 10, with 16 bases in between. From germline, CDR1 is DFQATT and CDR2 SNEGSKA (reference sequence). This CDR3 is built from 14 residues. CDR3 sequence reads: CSARDGGGGGEQFF. The DNA of the CDR3 is TGCAGTGCTAGAGATGGAGGGGGCGGAGGGGAGCAGTTCTTC.

The sample holds many counts of this clonotype. The chain has TRBV10-3 and TRBJ2-3, with a possible D match to TRBD2 (5 bases). V was clipped by 5 bases and J by 1 base, with 19 bases between them. Germline CDR1 is ENHRY and CDR2 is SYGVKD. The CDR3 loop spans 17 amino acids. DNA of the CDR3: TGTGCCATCAGTTTTCGGGGTACCACGTTAGGCACAGATACGCAGTATTTT. Residues: CAISFRGTTLGTDTQYF.

This clonotype has at least ten counts. The chain recombines TRBV5-1 with TRBJ2-1; 10 bases agree with TRBD2. Germline V gene sequence: CDR1 SGHRS, CDR2 YFSETQ. V gave up 2 bases and J gave up 7 bases; unmatched junction bases: 3. This CDR3 is built from 14 residues. The CDR3 is CASSLAGGENEQFF. The CDR3 coding sequence is TGCGCCAGCAGCTTAGCGGGGGGGGAGAATGAGCAGTTCTTC.